The 30 T cell receptor beta chains in this list originate from one sample, sequenced in a study of shared clonotypes between healthy human individuals. Assay used: immunoSEQ multiplex PCR; TCRdb lists only in-frame clones, some missing. This table holds a few million clones, around 94% found once. The sequenced material came from naive CD4+ T cells sorted from blood. Described subset: CD45RA+ positively selected. These receptor sequences come from a man younger than 35 in good health.

The chain combines TRBV5-4 with TRBJ2-3, with 12 bases aligning to TRBD2. This CDR3 region has 16 residues. The germline CDR1 and CDR2 sequences are SGHNT and YYREEE (reference sequence). J was trimmed by 5 bases and V by 2 bases; bases with no gene match: 6. Written as DNA, the CDR3 is TGTGCCAGCAGCTTCACTAGCGGGGGGCCCGGAGATACGCAGTATTTT. Its translation is CASSFTSGGPGDTQYF.

The chain couples TRBV6-5 to TRBJ1-6; D unresolved. Per germline, CDR1 MNHEY and CDR2 SVGAGI. This CDR3 has 15 amino acids. V lost 0 bases and J lost 6, with 9 bases in between. The CDR3 DNA reads TGTGCCAGCAGTTACTCAGTAGACGGTAATTCACCCCTCCACTTT. Translation: CASSYSVDGNSPLHF.

The V gene is TRBV21-1, the J gene TRBJ2-7; the table's D call, TRBD2, has no DNA check behind it. TRBV21-1 corresponds to a pseudogene. The CDR3 has 17 amino acids. CDR3 amino acids: CASSSSSGDSGENEQYF. CDR3 in DNA: TGTGCCAGCAGCAGTAGTAGCGGGGATTCTGGGGAGAACGAGCAGTACTTC.

About this clone itself: The identical CDR3 is also encoded by other nucleotide sequences in the sample. CDR3: CASSPAISGANVLTF. In DNA form, the CDR3 reads TGCGCCAGCAGCCCGGCTATCTCTGGGGCCAACGTCCTGACTTTC. The chain couples TRBV5-1 to TRBJ2-6; D call uncertain. The CDR3 is 15 amino acids. The V gene lost 4 bases and the J gene lost 0 bases, with 8 bases spanning the gap. Germline lookup yields CDR1 SGHRS and CDR2 YFSETQ.

The V call is TRBV18, the J call TRBJ2-1, with TRBD1 matching 9 bases. Trimming took 8 bases from V and 10 from J; bases not matched to a gene: 12. CDR3 length equals 14 residues. Germline CDR1 is KGHSH and CDR2 is LQKENI. The CDR3 is CASTGQGLSEEQFF. For the CDR3, the DNA is TGTGCCAGCACGGGACAGGGCCTTTCGGAGGAGCAGTTCTTC.

The genes are TRBV5-7 and TRBJ2-7, with 7 nucleotides matching TRBD1. TRBV5-7 is an open reading frame whose function is uncertain. V lost 0 bases to trimming and J lost 1 base; unmatched junction nucleotides: 7. This CDR3 has 16 amino acids. This CDR3 is CASSLALNRGSYEQYF. The CDR3 bases are TGTGCCAGCAGCTTGGCCTTGAACAGGGGATCCTACGAGCAGTACTTC.

CDR3 sequence reads: CASSLGGQGRTEAFF. The CDR3 region has the DNA TGTGCCAGCAGCTTAGGGGGGCAGGGTCGCACTGAAGCTTTCTTT. The J gene is TRBJ1-1, the V gene TRBV7-2; D is possibly TRBD1 (6 bases). V gave up 1 base and J gave up 4 bases, with 13 bases separating them. The length of the CDR3 is 15 residues. In germline, CDR1 is SGHTA, CDR2 FQGNSA.

The chain has TRBV7-6 and TRBJ2-5; TRBD1 might be the D (6 bases). V was clipped by 7 bases and J by 4 bases, with 7 bases between them. The germline CDR1 and CDR2 sequences are SGHVS and FNYEAQ. The length of the CDR3 is 11 residues. The chain's CDR3 is CASKQGETQYF. The CDR3 region has the DNA TGTGCCAGCAAACAGGGAGAGACCCAGTACTTC.

The rearrangement links TRBV30 to TRBJ2-3; D gene uncertain. This CDR3 spans 14 amino acids. Looked up from germline, CDR1 is GTSNPN and CDR2 is SVGIG (reference sequence). V lost 1 base to trimming and J lost 2 bases, with 10 bases between them. The CDR3 sequence: CAWSARQITDTQYF. CDR3 sequence (DNA): TGTGCCTGGAGTGCGCGGCAAATCACAGATACGCAGTATTTT.

This clone occurred once. Other DNA sequences in the same sample also yield this CDR3. CDR3 residues: CASTRSGNTIYF. The CDR3 DNA sequence: TGTGCCAGCACTCGCTCTGGAAACACCATATATTTT. The gene calls are TRBV6-1 and TRBJ1-3; D gene ambiguous. Germline V lookup: CDR1 MNHNS, CDR2 SASEGT. V lost 7 bases, J lost 0 bases, and 4 bases lay in between. CDR3 size: 12 residues.

The rearrangement joins TRBV30 to TRBJ2-1; D may match TRBD1 or TRBD2 (5 bases each). Between the trimmed V and J ends, which lost 5 bases and 4 bases, there was a span of 12 bases. This CDR3 is 13 amino acids long. Germline CDR1 GTSNPN, CDR2 SVGIG (reference sequence). For the CDR3, the DNA is TGTGCCTGGTTGGGGGTTCCTTACAATGAGCAGTTCTTC. Translated, it gives CAWLGVPYNEQFF. Using reference TRBV30 and TRBJ2-1 for the parts outside the CDR3, the full variable domain is SQTIHQWPATLVQPVGSPLSLECTVEGTSNPNLYWYRQAAGRGLQLLFYSVGIGQISSEVPQNLSASRPQDRQFILSSKKLLLSDSGFYLCAWLGVPYNEQFFGPGTRLTVL.

This chain links TRBV2 with TRBJ2-7, with D unresolved. Trimming took off 11 bases at V and 2 bases at J, with 13 bases between the two ends. Germline CDR1 is SNHLY and CDR2 is FYNNEI. This CDR3 has 12 amino acids. CDR3 nucleotide sequence: TGTGCCGGTGCCCAGGCCCCCTACGAGCAGTACTTC. The encoded protein is CAGAQAPYEQYF.

The CDR3 loop is CASSKIRAGELFF. The CDR3 DNA is TGTGCCAGCAGCAAAATCCGGGCCGGGGAGCTGTTTTTT. The chain employs TRBV5-8 and TRBJ2-2; D gene uncertain. Trimming pared 4 bases from V and 6 bases from J, leaving 10 bases between. The germline gives CDR1 SGHTS, CDR2 YDEGEE. The length of the CDR3 is 13 residues.

The chain links TRBV15 to TRBJ2-7; 12 positions agree with TRBD1. This CDR3 is 17 amino acids long. Germline-derived CDR1 and CDR2 are LNHNV and YYDKDF (reference sequence). J gave up 6 bases and V 1 base, and 10 bases lay outside the gene matches. CDR3 sequence reads: CATSRGKGGQGAFEQYF. CDR3 DNA: TGTGCCACCAGCAGAGGGAAAGGGGGACAGGGGGCTTTCGAGCAGTACTTC. Full variable domain (missing parts from reference TRBV15 and TRBJ2-7): DAMVIQNPRYQVTQFGKPVTLSCSQTLNHNVMYWYQQKSSQAPKLLFHYYDKDFNNEADTPDNFQSRRPNTSFCFLDIRSPGLGDTAMYLCATSRGKGGQGAFEQYFGPGTRLTVT.

The CDR3 here is CSVAQGQGYEQYF. In DNA, the CDR3 is TGCAGCGTTGCCCAAGGACAGGGGTACGAGCAGTACTTC. This chain uses TRBV29-1 with TRBJ2-7, with 9 bases identical to TRBD1. Looked up from germline, CDR1 is SQVTM and CDR2 is ANQGSEA. Trimming took 4 bases from V and 4 from J; bases not matched to a gene: 5. CDR3 length: 13 amino acids.

About this clone itself: Other DNA sequences in the sample encode the same CDR3. V is TRBV6-1 and J is TRBJ2-2; D not resolved. The CDR3 has 14 residues. Germline V gene sequence: CDR1 MNHNS, CDR2 SASEGT. Trimming cost V 6 bases and J 1 base, with 9 bases left between them. As DNA, the CDR3 is TGTGCCAGCAGCCTATCGGGGAACACCGGGGAGCTGTTTTTT. It translates to CASSLSGNTGELFF.

The gene calls are TRBV12-5 and TRBJ2-1, with 7 positions matching TRBD1. Germline V lookup: CDR1 LGHNT, CDR2 FRNRAP. This CDR3 has 16 residues. Germline trimming cut 3 bases from V and 2 bases from J; bases unmatched to any gene: 7. DNA for the CDR3: TGTGCTAGTGGTTTCCACCGGCAGGGGGCCTACAATGAGCAGTTCTTC. Its protein product is CASGFHRQGAYNEQFF.

The V and J genes are TRBV7-9 and TRBJ1-1; no firm D call. Trimming removed 5 bases at V and 0 bases at J, with 7 bases between. Germline V lookup: CDR1 SEHNR, CDR2 FQNEAQ (reference sequence). This CDR3 region has 13 residues. Here the CDR3 DNA reads TGTGCCAGCAGCGGGAGCATGAACACTGAAGCTTTCTTT. This sequence encodes CASSGSMNTEAFF.

As for this clone: This same CDR3 is encoded by further DNA sequences in the sample. The gene calls are TRBV7-2 and TRBJ2-5, with TRBD1 identical over 8 bases. CDR1 is SGHTA and CDR2 is FQGNSA in the germline V gene. The ends lost 3 bases at V and 2 bases at J; junction bases unmatched: 2. This CDR3 is 14 amino acids long. The DNA of the CDR3 is TGTGCCAGCAGCTTGAACAGGGGGCAAGAGACCCAGTACTTC. The encoded protein is CASSLNRGQETQYF. Supplemented by reference TRBV7-2 and TRBJ2-5, the full variable domain reads GAGVSQSPSNKVTEKGKDVELRCDPISGHTALYWYRQSLGQGLEFLIYFQGNSAPDKSGLPSDRFSAERTGGSVSTLTIQRTQQEDSAVYLCASSLNRGQETQYFGPGTRLLVL.

As regards this clone: Other DNA sequences in the same sample also yield this CDR3. The chain combines TRBV19 with TRBJ1-1; D is perhaps TRBD1 (6 bases). The CDR3 runs to 14 residues. Trimming removed 6 bases from V and 0 bases from J, with 11 bases in between. Germline CDR1 reads LNHDA; CDR2 reads SQIVND (reference sequence). The CDR3 protein is CASSVQGLNTEAFF. In DNA form, the CDR3 reads TGTGCCAGTAGCGTACAGGGCCTGAACACTGAAGCTTTCTTT.

This clone was detected once. The V call is TRBV28, the J call TRBJ1-2; D uncertain. CDR3 size: 14 residues. Between the trimmed V and J ends, which lost 5 bases and 4 bases, there was a span of 14 bases. Germline V gene lookup returns CDR1 MDHEN and CDR2 SYDVKM. CDR3 residues: CASSLLGSTYGYTF. The DNA for the CDR3 is TGTGCCAGCAGTCTCCTGGGCAGTACCTATGGCTACACCTTC.

The CDR3 sequence: CASSRLLSGGSYNEQFF. CDR3 DNA sequence: TGTGCCAGCAGCCGACTCCTTAGCGGGGGTTCCTACAATGAGCAGTTCTTC. V usage is TRBV7-9 and J usage is TRBJ2-1, with 9 nucleotides matching TRBD2. The ends lost 5 bases at V and 1 base at J; junction bases unmatched: 9. This CDR3 is 17 amino acids long. Germline V gives CDR1 SEHNR, CDR2 FQNEAQ (reference sequence).

With regard to this clone: Other DNA variants within this sample encode the same CDR3. V and J are TRBV27 and TRBJ1-6; D remains unclear. V was pared by 2 bases and J by 9 bases, with 5 bases between. The CDR3 covers 12 residues. In germline, CDR1 is MNHEY, CDR2 SMNVEV (reference sequence). The CDR3 reads CASSLLGSPLHF. CDR3 bases: TGTGCCAGCAGTTTACTTGGTTCACCCCTCCACTTT.

This chain uses TRBV7-9 with TRBJ1-2; 9 bases map to TRBD1. The ends lost 5 bases at V and 3 bases at J; junction bases unmatched: 7. Germline V CDR1 and CDR2: SEHNR, FQNEAQ (reference sequence). The CDR3 extends over 15 amino acids. The CDR3 bases are TGTGCCAGCAGCCCTCCGGGACAGGGATACTATGGCTACACCTTC. Translating it yields CASSPPGQGYYGYTF. Using reference TRBV7-9 and TRBJ1-2 for the parts outside the CDR3, the full variable domain is DTGVSQNPRHKITKRGQNVTFRCDPISEHNRLYWYRQTLGQGPEFLTYFQNEAQLEKSRLLSDRFSAERPKGSFSTLEIQRTEQGDSAMYLCASSPPGQGYYGYTFGSGTRLTVV.

Turning to this clone: The sample carries other DNA sequences with the same CDR3. CDR3 in amino acids: CAWSARTNYGYTF. CDR3 DNA sequence: TGTGCCTGGAGTGCCAGGACTAACTATGGCTACACCTTC. The chain combines TRBV30 with TRBJ1-2; D remains ambiguous. V was cut by 1 base and J by 0 bases, with 6 bases left in between. The CDR3 contains 13 residues. Germline V gene data show CDR1 as GTSNPN and CDR2 as SVGIG (reference sequence).

V usage is TRBV4-3 and J usage is TRBJ2-1; D uncertain. Per germline, CDR1 LGHNA and CDR2 YSLEER. Trimming removed 0 bases from V and 0 bases from J, with 12 bases in between. This CDR3 region has 17 residues. The chain's CDR3 is CASSQDGPPSSYNEQFF. CDR3 coding DNA: TGCGCCAGCAGCCAAGATGGGCCTCCCTCCTCCTACAATGAGCAGTTCTTC.

This clone was seen more than once but under ten times. The rearrangement links TRBV29-1 to TRBJ1-1; no clear D. From germline, CDR1 is SQVTM and CDR2 ANQGSEA. V dropped 3 bases and J dropped 6 bases, with 5 bases sitting between them. The CDR3 loop spans 10 amino acids. The CDR3, as DNA: TGCAGCGTTGAGACCGCTGAAGCTTTCTTT. Translated: CSVETAEAFF.

The V gene is TRBV4-3, the J gene TRBJ1-1, with D possibly matching TRBD1 (5 bases). The CDR3 runs 14 residues. The germline V and J ends were trimmed by 1 base and 5 bases, with 11 bases remaining between them. The germline V gene has CDR1 LGHNA and CDR2 YSLEER. CDR3 sequence reads: CASSQGPRGTEAFF. The CDR3 region has the DNA TGCGCCAGCAGCCAAGGACCGAGGGGTACTGAAGCTTTCTTT.

This sequence joins TRBV5-5 and TRBJ1-2; D gene uncertain. V lost 1 base and J 8 bases, leaving 12 bases between the germline ends. The CDR3 has 13 residues. CDR1 is SGHKS, CDR2 YYEKEE, per germline (reference sequence). CDR3 DNA: TGTGCCAGCAGCTTGCCAGGAACATTGGGCTACACCTTC. Amino acid sequence: CASSLPGTLGYTF.

The genes are TRBV7-3 and TRBJ2-5; 12 positions agree with TRBD1. The CDR3 has 15 amino acids. The germline CDR1 and CDR2 sequences are SGHTA and FQGTGA. V lost 3 bases, J lost 5 bases, and 4 bases stayed unmatched. The CDR3 nucleotides are TGTGCCAGCAGCTTGGGACAGGGGGCGGGTGAGACCCAGTACTTC. Encoded protein: CASSLGQGAGETQYF.